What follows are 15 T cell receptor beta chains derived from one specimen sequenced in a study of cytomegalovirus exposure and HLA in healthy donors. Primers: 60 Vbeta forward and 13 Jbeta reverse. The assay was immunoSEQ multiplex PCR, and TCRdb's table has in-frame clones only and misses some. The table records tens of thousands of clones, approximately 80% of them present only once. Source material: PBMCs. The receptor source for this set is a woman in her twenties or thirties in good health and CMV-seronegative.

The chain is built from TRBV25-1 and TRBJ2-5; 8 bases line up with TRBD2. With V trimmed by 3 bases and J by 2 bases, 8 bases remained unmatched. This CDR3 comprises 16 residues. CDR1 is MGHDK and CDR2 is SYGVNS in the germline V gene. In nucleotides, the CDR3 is TGTGCCAGCAGTGAGGGGTCGGGACTAGGACAAGAGACCCAGTACTTC. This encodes CASSEGSGLGQETQYF. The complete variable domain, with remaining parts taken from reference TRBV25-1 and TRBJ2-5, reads EADIYQTPRYLVIGTGKKITLECSQTMGHDKMYWYQQDPGMELHLIHYSYGVNSTEKGDLSSESTVSRIRTEHFPLTLESARPSHTSQYLCASSEGSGLGQETQYFGPGTRLLVL.

The DNA of the CDR3 is TGTGCCAGCAGGGGGGGGGATACGCAGTATTTT. Its protein product is CASRGGDTQYF. This chain uses TRBV6-5 with TRBJ2-3; 7 nucleotides line up with TRBD2. This CDR3 is 11 amino acids long. Trimming removed 6 bases from V and 6 bases from J; junction bases left unmatched: 0. CDR1 is MNHEY and CDR2 is SVGAGI in the germline V gene.

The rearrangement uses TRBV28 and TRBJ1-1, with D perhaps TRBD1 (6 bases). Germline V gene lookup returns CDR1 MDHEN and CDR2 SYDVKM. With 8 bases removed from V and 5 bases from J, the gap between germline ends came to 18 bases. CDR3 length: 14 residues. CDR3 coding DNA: TGTGCCAGCTTTGGTGAGGGTCAGGGGACTGAAGCTTTCTTT. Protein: CASFGEGQGTEAFF.

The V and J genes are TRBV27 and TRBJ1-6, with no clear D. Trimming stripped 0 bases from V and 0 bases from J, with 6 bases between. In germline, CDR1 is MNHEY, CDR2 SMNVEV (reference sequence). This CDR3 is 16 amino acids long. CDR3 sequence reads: CASSLSASSYNSPLHF. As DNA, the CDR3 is TGTGCCAGCAGTTTATCAGCAAGCTCCTATAATTCACCCCTCCACTTT.

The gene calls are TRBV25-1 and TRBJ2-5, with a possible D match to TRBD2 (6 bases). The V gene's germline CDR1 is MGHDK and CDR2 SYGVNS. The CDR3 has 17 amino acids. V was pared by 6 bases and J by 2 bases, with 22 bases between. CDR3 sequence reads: CASSGRAGRSVQETQYF. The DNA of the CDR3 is TGTGCCAGCAGCGGAAGGGCGGGACGGTCCGTTCAAGAGACCCAGTACTTC.

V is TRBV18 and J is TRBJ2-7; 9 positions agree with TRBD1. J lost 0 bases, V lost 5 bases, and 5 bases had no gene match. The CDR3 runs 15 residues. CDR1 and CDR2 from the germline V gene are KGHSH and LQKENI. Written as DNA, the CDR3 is TGTGCCAGCTCATCCGGGACAGGGACCTCCTACGAGCAGTACTTC. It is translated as CASSSGTGTSYEQYF.

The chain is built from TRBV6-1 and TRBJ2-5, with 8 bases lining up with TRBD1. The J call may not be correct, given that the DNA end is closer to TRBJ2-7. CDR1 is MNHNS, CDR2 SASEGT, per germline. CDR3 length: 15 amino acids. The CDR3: CASSNSGTGTYEQYF. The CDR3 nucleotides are TGTGCCAGCAGCAATTCCGGGACAGGAACCTACGAGCAGTACTTC.

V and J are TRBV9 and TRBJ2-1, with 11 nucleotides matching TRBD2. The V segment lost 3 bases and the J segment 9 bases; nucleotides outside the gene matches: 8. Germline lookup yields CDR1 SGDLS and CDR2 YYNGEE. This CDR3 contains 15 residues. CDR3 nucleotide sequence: TGTGCCAGCAGCGGATTCCTAGCGGGAGGCGGTGAGCAGTTCTTC. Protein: CASSGFLAGGGEQFF.

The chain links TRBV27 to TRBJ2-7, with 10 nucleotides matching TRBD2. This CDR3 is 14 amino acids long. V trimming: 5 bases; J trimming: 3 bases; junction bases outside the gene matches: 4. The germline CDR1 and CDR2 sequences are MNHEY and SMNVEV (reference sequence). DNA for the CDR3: TGTGCCAGCAGTCCCTGGACTAGCGGCTACGAGCAGTACTTC. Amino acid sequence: CASSPWTSGYEQYF.

CDR3 region: CASSLDSGAYEQYF. Here the CDR3 DNA reads TGTGCCAGCAGTTTAGACAGTGGCGCCTACGAGCAGTACTTC. This chain connects TRBV28 to TRBJ2-7, with D possibly being TRBD1 (5 bases). V was trimmed by 2 bases and J by 2 bases, leaving 10 bases between them. Germline V lookup: CDR1 MDHEN, CDR2 SYDVKM. The CDR3 spans 14 residues.

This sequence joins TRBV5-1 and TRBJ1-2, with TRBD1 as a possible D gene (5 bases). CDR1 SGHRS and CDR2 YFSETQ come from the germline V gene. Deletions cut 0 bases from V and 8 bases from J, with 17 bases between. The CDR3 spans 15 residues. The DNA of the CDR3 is TGCGCCAGCAGCTTGGTGGGGGGATCCCTTGGAGGCTACACCTTC. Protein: CASSLVGGSLGGYTF.

CDR3 sequence (DNA): TGTGCCAGCAGCGTAAAGGGGTCGGGTGAAGCTTTCTTT. The encoded protein is CASSVKGSGEAFF. This rearrangement joins TRBV9 to TRBJ1-1; D is possibly TRBD1 (5 bases). V shed 1 base and J shed 7 bases, with 11 bases lying between them. Looked up from germline, CDR1 is SGDLS and CDR2 is YYNGEE. This CDR3 is built from 13 residues.

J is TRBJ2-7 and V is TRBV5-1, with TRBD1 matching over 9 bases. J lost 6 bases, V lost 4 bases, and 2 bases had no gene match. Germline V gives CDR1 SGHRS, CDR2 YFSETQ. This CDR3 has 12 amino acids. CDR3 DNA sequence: TGCGCCAGCAGCACGACAGGGGGCGAGCAGTACTTC. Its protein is CASSTTGGEQYF.

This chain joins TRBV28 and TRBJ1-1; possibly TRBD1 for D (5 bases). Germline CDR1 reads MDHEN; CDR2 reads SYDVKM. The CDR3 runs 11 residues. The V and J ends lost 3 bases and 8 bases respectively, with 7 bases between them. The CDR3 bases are TGTGCCAGCAGTTTGGCAGGGGAAGCTTTCTTT. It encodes CASSLAGEAFF.

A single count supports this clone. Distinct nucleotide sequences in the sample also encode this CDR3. CDR3 sequence (DNA): TGCGCCAGCAGCCCGGGACAGAGCACAGATACGCAGTATTTT. Protein product: CASSPGQSTDTQYF. This rearrangement joins TRBV5-1 to TRBJ2-3, with TRBD1 matching 7 bases. The CDR3 has 14 amino acids. Germline trimming cut 4 bases from V and 0 bases from J; bases unmatched to any gene: 2. Germline assignment: CDR1 SGHRS and CDR2 YFSETQ.